The sequence of this TCR beta chain was determined in a study of T cell repertoires in cytomegalovirus infection. Overall study results and limits: Ex vivo, HLA-C-restricted CMV-specific TCR beta clonotypes prevailed over the rest of the response.

CDR1 SGHTA and CDR2 FQGNSA come from the germline V gene. Trimming removed 7 bases from V and 5 bases from J; junction bases left unmatched: 10. This CDR3 is built from 14 residues. There are many counts of this clonotype. Its target is not known. TCRdb re-called the reads with MiXCR, one entry per CDR3 protein. The table shows some 480,000 distinct CDR3 sequences, with about 33% occurring only once. The specimen comprised cultured PBMCs, sampled from culture after CMV antigen stimulation. The J gene is TRBJ2-5, the V gene TRBV7-2; TRBD2 aligns across 7 bases. The clonotype was recovered from a human donor in good health (CMV status not recorded). Some clones in this sample may be carry-over from other donors' samples. CDR3 DNA sequence: TGTGCCAGCACCCCAACGGGTAGCGGGGAGACCCAGTACTTC. Amino acids: CASTPTGSGETQYF.